Included here is one T cell receptor (beta chain) sequence, with context. RNA transcripts provided the source from which TCR beta CDR3 regions were amplified. Initially, a first-round RT-PCR of the TCR CDR3 employed the HTBI primer set. TCRdb reprocessed the multiplex PCR reads with MiXCR, giving one entry per CDR3 protein. The data contain about 500,000 distinct CDR3 sequences, roughly 15% of them seen just once; the ten biggest clones take up under 20%. Ophthalmopathy cases met thresholds of Clinical Activity Score at least 3, NOSPECS grade at least 4 and duration under 3 months. Clinicians diagnosed patients from clinical symptoms, serum thyroxine and TRAb, thyroid ultrasound and orbital computed tomography. This entry belongs to a study of T cells in Graves' hyperthyroidism and ophthalmopathy. The V segment lost 4 bases and the J segment 4 bases; nucleotides outside the gene matches: 6. Per germline, CDR1 SGHVS and CDR2 FQNEAQ. The CDR3 runs to 15 residues.

The rearrangement uses TRBV7-8 and TRBJ1-5; 8 nucleotides agree with TRBD1. The TCR comes from a woman under 30 with Graves' ophthalmopathy. The material sequenced was blood. CDR3 region: CASSYDRGENQPQHF. The CDR3 DNA is TGTGCCAGCAGCTACGACAGGGGAGAGAATCAGCCCCAGCATTTT.